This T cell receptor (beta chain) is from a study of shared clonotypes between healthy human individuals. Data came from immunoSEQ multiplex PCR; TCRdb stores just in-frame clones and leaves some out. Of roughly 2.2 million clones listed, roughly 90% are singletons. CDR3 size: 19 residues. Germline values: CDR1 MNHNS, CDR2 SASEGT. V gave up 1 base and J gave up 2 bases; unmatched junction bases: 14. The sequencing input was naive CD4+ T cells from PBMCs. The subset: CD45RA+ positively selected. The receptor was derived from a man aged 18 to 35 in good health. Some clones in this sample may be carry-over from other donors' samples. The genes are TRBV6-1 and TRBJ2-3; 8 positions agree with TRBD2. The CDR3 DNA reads TGTGCCAGCAGTGAAGTTCCTAGCGGGCGACCTACGCTCACAGATACGCAGTATTTT. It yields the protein CASSEVPSGRPTLTDTQYF.